This TCR beta chain stems from a study of blood T cell repertoires in COVID-19 (dated by TCRdb to 2020 to 2021). About the full investigation: Samples covering the acute and convalescent phases of COVID-19 were provided by collaborators in the United States, Italy and Spain. Nearly every sample came with metadata listing a de-identified subject ID, COVID-19 status, age in years and sex. Deeply sampled blood TCRbeta repertoires from subjects exposed to, actively infected with, or recovered from COVID-19 were included in the dataset. The repertoires were released in a freely available public database meant as a resource for research on the immune response to SARS-CoV-2. The prospective study material was composed of cDNA or gDNA derived from T cells, B-cell-depleted T cells, or PBMCs. Where HLA class I and class II types were available, the types were taken from metadata supplied by the sample provider, not from assay-based typing. Samples came from the ongoing ImmuneRACE study (first 160 participants) plus 1,254 subjects from 6 global collaborators.

Summary of the overall study and its limitations: Clinical and demographic metadata were provided uncurated, with the amount varying by source and participant.

TCRbeta CDR3 regions were amplified from genomic DNA using the immunoSEQ Assay, a bias-controlled multiplex PCR. Concerning the study's data processing: Nucleated cell counts per sample were estimated from amplification of reference gene primers within the assay. To quantify the absolute abundance of each unique TCRbeta CDR3 rearrangement, sequence reads were collapsed and filtered. For each sample, productive Simpson clonality was calculated as the square root of Simpson's diversity index across productive rearrangements. The immuneACCESS repertoire file appears here via TCRdb, limited to in-frame rearrangements. These files lack a portion of the clones; in checked studies, under half of the deficit traces to unresolved V genes, and the cause of the others is not known. V, J and clone size are those of that table, while D and trimming were read from the DNA. Across this sample there are more than 65,000 clones, with roughly four fifths seen only once. Around 7.2% of the sample lies in the top ten.

This clone was counted between two and nine times. The specificity of this receptor is unknown. No base-level quality is on record; no much larger clone is a single base apart. Whole blood was collected in K2EDTA tubes by collaborating institutions according to the institutions' own protocols. For TCRbeta analysis, collaborator samples were shipped as frozen whole blood, as isolated PBMCs, or as DNA extracted from either sample type. CDR1 and CDR2 are read off the germline V gene (reference sequence) as SEHNR and FQNEAQ. Trimming removed 1 base from V and 7 bases from J, leaving 8 bases between the germline ends. Counted from cysteine to phenylalanine, this CDR3 has 14 amino acids. Left in the record is the CDR3 DNA by itself, 42 bases read in frame from the first base.

The TCR sequence derives from a human donor in a cohort sampled during active COVID-19. The chain uses TRBV7-9 and TRBJ1-6; the D gene cannot be resolved reliably. The material sequenced was peripheral blood. The CDR3 sequence is CASSLGSRNSPLHF. The sequenced DNA is TGTGCCAGCAGCTTAGGTTCGAGGAATTCACCCCTCCACTTT.